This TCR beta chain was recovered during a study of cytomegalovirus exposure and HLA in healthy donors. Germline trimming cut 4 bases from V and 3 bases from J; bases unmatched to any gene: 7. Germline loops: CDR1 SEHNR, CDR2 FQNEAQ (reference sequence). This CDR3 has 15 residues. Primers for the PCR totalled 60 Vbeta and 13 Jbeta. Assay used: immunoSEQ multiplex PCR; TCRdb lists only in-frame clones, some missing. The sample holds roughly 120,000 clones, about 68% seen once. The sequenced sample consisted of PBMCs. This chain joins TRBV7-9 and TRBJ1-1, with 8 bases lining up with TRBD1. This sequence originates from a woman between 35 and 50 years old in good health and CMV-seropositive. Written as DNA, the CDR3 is TGTGCCAGCAGCTCGTACAGGGGGGAGGACACTGAAGCTTTCTTT. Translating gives CASSSYRGEDTEAFF.